Below, 8 T cell receptor beta chains from the same sample are listed, as sequenced in a study of liver allograft versus peripheral blood T cells. Turning to the study itself: A comparison was made between T cell receptor repertoires in transplanted livers and those in recipients' peripheral blood.

TCRdb processed the reads anew with MiXCR; each CDR3 protein has one entry. The profile shows some 6,000 distinct CDR3 sequences, approximately 14% of them singletons. These receptors all come from a human patient who had a liver transplant. Some of these T cells may belong to the graft donor.

This clonotype occurred a few times. V is TRBV28 and J is TRBJ2-7; D perhaps matches TRBD2 (5 bases). V lost 4 bases to trimming and J lost 3 bases, with 16 bases between them. Germline V CDR1 and CDR2: MDHEN, SYDVKM. The CDR3 loop spans 15 amino acids. This chain's CDR3 is CASSSPFERLYEQYF. CDR3 nucleotide sequence: TGTGCCAGCAGTTCCCCCTTCGAGCGGCTCTACGAGCAGTACTTC.

This clonotype is deemed medium-sized (0.01 to 0.1%). V usage is TRBV19 and J usage is TRBJ2-2, with 7 bases matching TRBD1. Trimming cost V 4 bases and J 4 bases; bases outside gene matches: 9. Germline CDR1 and CDR2: LNHDA and SQIVND (reference sequence). The CDR3 is made up of 16 amino acids. DNA of the CDR3: TGTGCCAGTAGTACCCTTCGACAGGGTGGCACCGGGGAGCTGTTTTTT. Translation: CASSTLRQGGTGELFF.

The chain carries TRBV5-5 and TRBJ1-6, with TRBD1 matching 9 bases. Germline CDR1 and CDR2: SGHKS and YYEKEE (reference sequence). J lost 7 bases, V lost 0 bases, and 8 bases had no gene match. The CDR3 length is 17 residues. The CDR3 reads CASSLVRTGEQNSPLHF. The CDR3 nucleotides are TGTGCCAGCAGCTTGGTCAGGACAGGGGAACAGAATTCACCCCTCCACTTT.

The genes are TRBV12-3 or TRBV12-4 and TRBJ2-2; D is undetermined. V lost 7 bases, J lost 5 bases, and 5 bases lay in between. The CDR3 spans 11 residues. In DNA form, the CDR3 reads TGTGCCAGCACTCAAACCGGGGAGCTGTTTTTT. Amino acids: CASTQTGELFF.

The V call is TRBV20-1, the J call TRBJ1-5, with 7 bases that match TRBD1. Germline V lookup: CDR1 DFQATT, CDR2 SNEGSKA (reference sequence). V lost 2 bases to trimming and J lost 2 bases; unmatched junction nucleotides: 3. The CDR3 has 14 amino acids. The CDR3 DNA follows: TGCAGTGCTAGACTAACAGGGGGCAATCAGCCCCAGCATTTT. This codes for CSARLTGGNQPQHF.

The rearrangement links TRBV7-9 to TRBJ2-1; D unclear. Trimming shortened V by 2 bases and J by 8 bases, and 10 bases separated the two germline ends. CDR3 length equals 13 residues. The germline CDR1 and CDR2 sequences are SEHNR and FQNEAQ (reference sequence). DNA of the CDR3: TGTGCCAGCAGCTTAATGCGTATTGATGAGCAGTTCTTC. Its protein product is CASSLMRIDEQFF.

By sample share, this clonotype is medium-sized. This sequence joins TRBV6-1 and TRBJ1-3; perhaps TRBD1 as D (5 bases). Germline values: CDR1 MNHNS, CDR2 SASEGT. CDR3 size: 16 residues. Deletions cut 7 bases from V and 4 bases from J, with 20 bases between. The DNA for the CDR3 is TGTGCCAGCAATCCTGGGGGGACGATAGGGGGAAACACCATATATTTT. This gives the protein CASNPGGTIGGNTIYF.

In regard to this clonotype: This likely reflects a read error, since a far larger clone is one base away. The chain combines TRBV6-6 with TRBJ2-7; 8 bases map to TRBD1. CDR1 is MNHNY and CDR2 is SVGAGI in the germline V gene (reference sequence). The CDR3 consists of 15 residues. CDR3 DNA: TGTGTCAGCAGTTACAGCCACAGGGGGAACTACGAGCAGTACTTC. It encodes CVSSYSHRGNYEQYF.